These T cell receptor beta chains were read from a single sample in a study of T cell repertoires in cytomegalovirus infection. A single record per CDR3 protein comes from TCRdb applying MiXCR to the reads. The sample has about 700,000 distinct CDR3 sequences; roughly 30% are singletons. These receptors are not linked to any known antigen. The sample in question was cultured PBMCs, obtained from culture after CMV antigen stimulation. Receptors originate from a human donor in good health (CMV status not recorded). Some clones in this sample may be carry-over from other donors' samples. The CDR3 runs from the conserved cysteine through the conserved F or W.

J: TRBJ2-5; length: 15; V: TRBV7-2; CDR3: CASSLVGGSGETQYF
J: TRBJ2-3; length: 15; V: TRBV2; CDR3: CASRGSPPSTDTQYF
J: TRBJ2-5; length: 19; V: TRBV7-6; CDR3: CASSTDRGAGGGVEETQYF
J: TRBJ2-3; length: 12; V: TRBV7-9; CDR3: CASSKITDTQYF
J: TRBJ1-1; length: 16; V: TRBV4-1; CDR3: CASSLREQIQNTEAFF
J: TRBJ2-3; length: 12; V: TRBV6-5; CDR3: CASEDSTDTQYF
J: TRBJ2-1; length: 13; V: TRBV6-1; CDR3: CASSEWGVNEQFF
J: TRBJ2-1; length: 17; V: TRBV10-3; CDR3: CAIAGTSTPRGDNEQFF
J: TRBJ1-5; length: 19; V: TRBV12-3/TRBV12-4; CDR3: CASSSAGTGGLYSNQPQHF
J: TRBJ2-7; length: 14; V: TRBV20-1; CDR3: CSGLSAGLNYEQYF
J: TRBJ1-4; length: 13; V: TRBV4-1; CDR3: CASSRLGVEKLFF
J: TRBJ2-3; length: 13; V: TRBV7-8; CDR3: CASSLVTTDTQYF
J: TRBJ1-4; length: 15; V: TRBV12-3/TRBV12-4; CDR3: CASSFGLTTNEKLFF
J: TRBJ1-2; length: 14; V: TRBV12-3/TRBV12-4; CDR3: CASRPRRGSYGYTF
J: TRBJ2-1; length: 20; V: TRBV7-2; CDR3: CASSSLGAGGLLSSYNEQFF
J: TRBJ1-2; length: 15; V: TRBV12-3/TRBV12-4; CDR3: CASSLRRTEGYGYTF
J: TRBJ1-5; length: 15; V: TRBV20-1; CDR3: CSARDWGVRNQPQHF
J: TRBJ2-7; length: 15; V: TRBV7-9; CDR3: CASSLAPTGRDEQYF
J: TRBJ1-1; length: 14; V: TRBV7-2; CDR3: CASSLGFMGTEAFF
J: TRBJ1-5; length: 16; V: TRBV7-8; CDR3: CASSLDRGFSNQPQHF
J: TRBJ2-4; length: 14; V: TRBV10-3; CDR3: CATAPGQGENIQYF
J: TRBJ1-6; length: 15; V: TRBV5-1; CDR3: CASSLHALDNSPLHF
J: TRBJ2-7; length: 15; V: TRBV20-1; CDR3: CSAPARDRSYVEQYF
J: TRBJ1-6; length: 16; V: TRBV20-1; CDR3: CSARDRIMGESSPLHF
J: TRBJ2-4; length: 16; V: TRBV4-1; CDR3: CASSQGPTGNKNIQYF
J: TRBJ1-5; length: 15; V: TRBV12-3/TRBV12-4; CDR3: CASSGQGLSNQPQHF
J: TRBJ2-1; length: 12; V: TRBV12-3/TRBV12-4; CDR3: CASAGTVNEQFF
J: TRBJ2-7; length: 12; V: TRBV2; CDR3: CASRQGSYEQYF
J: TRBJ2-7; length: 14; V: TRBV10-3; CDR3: CAISRQGGDYEQYF
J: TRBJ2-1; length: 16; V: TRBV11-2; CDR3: CASSLRVAGGENEQFF
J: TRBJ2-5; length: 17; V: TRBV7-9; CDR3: CASTYRGTGVFQETQYF
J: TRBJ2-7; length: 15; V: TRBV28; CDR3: CASSSGLRSSYEQYF
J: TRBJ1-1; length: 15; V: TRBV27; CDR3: CASNSVGGLDTEAFF
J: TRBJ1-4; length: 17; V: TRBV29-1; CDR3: CSVEDEVEGGLSGKVFF
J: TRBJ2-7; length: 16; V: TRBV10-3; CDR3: CAISNSGTGGRYEQYF
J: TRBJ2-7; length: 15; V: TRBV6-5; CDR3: CASRLGTSATYEQYF
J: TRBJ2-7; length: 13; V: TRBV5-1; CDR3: CASSLDPVGEQYF
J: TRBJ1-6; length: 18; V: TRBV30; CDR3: CAWSVRWDRSSYNSPLHF
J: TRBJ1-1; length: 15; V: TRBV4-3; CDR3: CASSQGQPAVTEAFF
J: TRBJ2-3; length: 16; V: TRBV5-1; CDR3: CASSLEGPSSTDTQYF
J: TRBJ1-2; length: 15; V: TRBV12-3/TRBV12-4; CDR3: CASSSTGIWGYGYTF
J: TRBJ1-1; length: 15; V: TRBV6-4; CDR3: CASPGDRQDLAEAFF
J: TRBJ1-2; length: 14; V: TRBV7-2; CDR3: CASSSRQRSYGYTF
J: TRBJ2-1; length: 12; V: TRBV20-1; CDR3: CSAGDRTDEQFF
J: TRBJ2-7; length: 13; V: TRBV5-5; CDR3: CASSHTDSYEQYF
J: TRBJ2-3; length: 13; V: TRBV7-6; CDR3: CASSLLQGDTQYF
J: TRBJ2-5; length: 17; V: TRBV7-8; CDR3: CASSSDRTSGALETQYF
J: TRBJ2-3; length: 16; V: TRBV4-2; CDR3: CASSQDGGLAGDTQYF
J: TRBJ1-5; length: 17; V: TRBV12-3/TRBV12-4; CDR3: CASSLEGGERGNQPQHF
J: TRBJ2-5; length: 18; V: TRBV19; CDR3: CASSITSGRPWDQETQYF
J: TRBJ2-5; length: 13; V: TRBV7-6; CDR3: CASSFSGRKTQYF
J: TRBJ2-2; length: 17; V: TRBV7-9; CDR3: CASSSGTSGDYTGELFF
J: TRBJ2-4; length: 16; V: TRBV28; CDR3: CASWPRVPEARNIQYF
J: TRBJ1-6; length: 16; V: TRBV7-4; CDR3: CASSFRQGVPNSPLHF
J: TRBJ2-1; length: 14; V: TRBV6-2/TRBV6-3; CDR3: CASSYSNPVNEQFF
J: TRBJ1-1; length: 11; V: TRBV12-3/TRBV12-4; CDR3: CASSAVEEAFF
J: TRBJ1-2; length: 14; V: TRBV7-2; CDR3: CASSTTGRGIGYTF
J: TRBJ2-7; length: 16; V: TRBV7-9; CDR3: CASSFSPDRSSYEQYF
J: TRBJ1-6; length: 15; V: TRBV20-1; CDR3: CSAKGRGASNSPLHF